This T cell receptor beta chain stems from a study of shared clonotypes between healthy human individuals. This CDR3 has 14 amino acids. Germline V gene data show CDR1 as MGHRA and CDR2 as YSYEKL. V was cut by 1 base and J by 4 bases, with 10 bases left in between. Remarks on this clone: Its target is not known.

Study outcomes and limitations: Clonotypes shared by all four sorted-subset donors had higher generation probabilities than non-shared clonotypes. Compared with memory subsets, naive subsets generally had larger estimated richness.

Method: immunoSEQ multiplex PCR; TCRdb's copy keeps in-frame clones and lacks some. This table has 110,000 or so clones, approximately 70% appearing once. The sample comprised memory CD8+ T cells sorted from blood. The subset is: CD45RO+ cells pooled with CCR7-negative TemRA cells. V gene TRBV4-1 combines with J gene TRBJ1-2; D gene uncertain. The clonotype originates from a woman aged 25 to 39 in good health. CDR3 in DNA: TGCGCCAGCAGCCAAGGACCGGAGACCTATGGCTACACCTTC. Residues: CASSQGPETYGYTF.